The rows below give T cell receptor beta chains drawn from one sample of a study of blood T cell repertoires in COVID-19. The repertoire was sequenced with immunoSEQ multiplex PCR; TCRdb's copy has only in-frame clones and lacks some. The sample shows about 220,000 clones, about 91% of them seen only once. Sequences were obtained from PBMCs or T cells enriched from blood (not recorded which). These TCRs come from a woman in her 40s with acute COVID-19. Each CDR3 is given with its conserved first and last residue. Fields, in order: V gene, clone size, D gene, J gene, CDR3 DNA, CDR3 protein. The D gene is left open where the match is weak. Size values are once, few and many counts, or a class for expanded clones, and some rows have none.

TRBV5-1	-	-	TRBJ1-3	TGCGCCAGCAGCTTCCGGGGATCCACGATCGCCGGTGGAAACACCATATATTTT	CASSFRGSTIAGGNTIYF
TRBV27	-	TRBD2	TRBJ2-2	TGTGCCAGCAGTCCCATCCCGAGGTTAGCGGGAGGGACCGGGGAGCTGTTTTTT	CASSPIPRLAGGTGELFF
TRBV9	-	-	TRBJ2-7	TGTGCCAGCAGCGTAGCCCCGGACAGTTACGAGCAGTACTTC	CASSVAPDSYEQYF
TRBV6-6	-	TRBD2	TRBJ2-3	TGTGCCAGCAGTTTGCGGGGGGGCAGAGATACGCAGTATTTT	CASSLRGGRDTQYF
TRBV6-6	-	TRBD1	TRBJ1-6	TGTGCCAGCAGTCCCCAGGGGGCTCGGGATAATTCACCCCTCCACTTT	CASSPQGARDNSPLHF
TRBV12-3/TRBV12-4	-	-	TRBJ2-3	TGTGCCAGCAGGAGCGGGTATGCAGATACGCAGTATTTT	CASRSGYADTQYF
TRBV5-5	-	-	TRBJ2-3	TGTGCCAGCAGCGTAGTCACAGATACGCAGTATTTT	CASSVVTDTQYF
TRBV5-1	-	-	TRBJ1-1	TGCGCCAGCAGCGTCCTTATGGGTAGGGGGACTGAAGCTTTCTTT	CASSVLMGRGTEAFF
TRBV2	-	TRBD2	TRBJ2-1	TGTGCCAGCAGTTCTAGCGGGAGCCTCTACAATGAGCAGTTCTTC	CASSSSGSLYNEQFF
TRBV11-2	-	TRBD1	TRBJ2-2	TGTGCCAGCAGGGGACAGGGGACGATCGGGGAGCTGTTTTTT	CASRGQGTIGELFF
TRBV29-1	-	-	TRBJ2-3	TGCAGCGGACACGGGGGAACAGATACGCAGTATTTT	CSGHGGTDTQYF
TRBV7-2	-	-	TRBJ1-3	TGTGCCAGCAGCCCGGGAAACACCATATATTTT	CASSPGNTIYF
TRBV2	-	TRBD1	TRBJ1-2	TGTGCCAGCAGGGCTCGACAGGGCCCCTATGGCTACACCTTC	CASRARQGPYGYTF
TRBV6-5	-	-	TRBJ1-1	TGTGCCAGCAGTTACTCAGGGAGGGACACTGAAGCTTTCTTT	CASSYSGRDTEAFF
TRBV24-1	-	-	TRBJ2-3	TGTGCCACCAGTGATCCGTCGAGGAGGGTTACAGATACGCAGTATTTT	CATSDPSRRVTDTQYF
TRBV18	-	TRBD2	TRBJ2-1	TGTGCCAGCTCACCAACTCTAGCGGCCTACAATGAGCAGTTCTTC	CASSPTLAAYNEQFF
TRBV19	-	-	TRBJ2-4	TGTGCCAGTAGTATCGAGCAGAGTGGAGTAGATTTTTCCAAAAACATTCAGTACTTC	CASSIEQSGVDFSKNIQYF
TRBV29-1	-	-	TRBJ1-4	TGCAGCGTCCAAATGGGGCTGCTTGAAAAACTGTTTTTT	CSVQMGLLEKLFF
TRBV10-3	-	-	TRBJ1-5	TGTGCCATCAGCGGGAGGTCCGGCAATCAGCCCCAGCATTTT	CAISGRSGNQPQHF
TRBV11-2	-	-	TRBJ1-2	TGTGCCAGCAGCTATTATACTGATGGCTACACCTTC	CASSYYTDGYTF
TRBV12-5	-	-	TRBJ2-3	TGTGCTAGTGGTTTGGATGGGGCTACAGATACGCAGTATTTT	CASGLDGATDTQYF
TRBV19	few	-	TRBJ2-5	TGTGCCAGTAGGCAAGCAGGGGAGACCCAGTACTTC	CASRQAGETQYF
TRBV27	-	-	TRBJ1-4	TGTGCCAGCAGTAGGGACAAATCAACTAATGAAAAACTGTTTTTT	CASSRDKSTNEKLFF
TRBV28	-	-	TRBJ1-2	TGTGCCAGCAGTGAGTACGGGCAGGGAAGGGACTACACCTTC	CASSEYGQGRDYTF
TRBV6-4	-	TRBD2	TRBJ2-2	TGTGCCAGCGATCTCCCAAGCGGGAGTACCGGGGAGCTGTTTTTT	CASDLPSGSTGELFF
TRBV7-2	-	-	TRBJ1-5	TGTGCCAGCAGCCCCACTTATAGCAATCAGCCCCAGCATTTT	CASSPTYSNQPQHF
TRBV5-4	-	-	TRBJ2-5	TGTGCCAGCAGCAAGGACAGCCAAGAGACCCAGTACTTC	CASSKDSQETQYF
TRBV4-1	-	TRBD2	TRBJ2-3	TGCGCCAGCAGCCAAGGTAGCGGGGCAAGACCTAGCACAGATACGCAGTATTTT	CASSQGSGARPSTDTQYF
TRBV27	-	TRBD1	TRBJ2-5	TGTGCCAGCAGTTTAGGGGCCCCGACAGGGAAAGAGACCCAGTACTTC	CASSLGAPTGKETQYF
TRBV3-1/TRBV3-2	-	-	TRBJ2-3	TGTGCCAGCAGCCAAGGCACTAGCCATGGCGAGGTAGGTACGCAGTATTTT	CASSQGTSHGEVGTQYF
TRBV19	few	TRBD1	TRBJ1-6	TGTGCCAGTAGTTCCGGACAGGCTGACTCCTATAATTCACCCCTCCACTTT	CASSSGQADSYNSPLHF
TRBV12-3/TRBV12-4	-	-	TRBJ1-1	TGTGCCAGCAGCCTCCCCGCCGGCGGAGCTTTCTTT	CASSLPAGGAFF
TRBV7-9	-	TRBD2	TRBJ2-1	TGTGCCAGCAGCCCAATAGCGGGGGGGCAACAGTTCTTC	CASSPIAGGQQFF
TRBV13	once	-	TRBJ1-5	TGTGCCAGCAGCTTAGGCCGGATCGGGCAGCCCCAGCATTTT	CASSLGRIGQPQHF